This T cell receptor beta chain was sequenced in a study of shared clonotypes between healthy human individuals. There are many counts of this clone. The CDR3 consists of 14 residues. Germline CDR1 ENHRY, CDR2 SYGVKD. Losses at the gene ends were 3 bases for V and 3 bases for J; bases not matched to a gene: 4. Data came from immunoSEQ multiplex PCR; TCRdb stores just in-frame clones and leaves some out. The sample carries about 2 million clones, over 85% recorded once. Sequencing was carried out using naive CD4+ T cells sorted from blood. Subset: CD45RA+ positively selected. This rearrangement joins TRBV10-3 to TRBJ1-2, with TRBD1 matching 7 bases. The TCR was taken from a man between 18 and 35 years old in good health. The CDR3 DNA sequence: TGTGCCATCAGTGACGGCAGGGGGGACTATGGCTACACCTTC. This encodes CAISDGRGDYGYTF.